Listed below are T cell receptor beta chains from one sample, sequenced in a study of circulating and synovial CD4+ cells in juvenile arthritis. Assay used: immunoSEQ multiplex PCR; TCRdb lists only in-frame clones, some missing. Of tens of thousands of clones in the sample, about 95% are singletons; the top ten hold 0.15% to 0.2%. Material: CD4+ T cells from blood. The source is a human donor with juvenile idiopathic arthritis. CDR3s include the opening cysteine and the closing phenylalanine or tryptophan. A D gene is named only where the DNA matches it firmly. Rows may omit the clone size; those that give it use once, few, many or a size class.

d_call j_call clone_size v_call cdr3_nt cdr3_aa
. TRBJ2-1 . TRBV5-6 TGTGCCAGCAGCTTGGATCCGGGGAGGTACAATGAGCAGTTCTTC CASSLDPGRYNEQFF
TRBD1 TRBJ1-1 . TRBV11-3 TGTGCCAGCAGCTGGACAGGTCACACTGAAGCTTTCTTT CASSWTGHTEAFF
. TRBJ1-2 . TRBV18 TGTGCCAGCTCCCCCGTTGTCGGCTACACCTTC CASSPVVGYTF
TRBD1 TRBJ1-2 . TRBV7-8 TGTGCCAGCAGCTTTCGACAGGGGGACTACACCTTC CASSFRQGDYTF
. TRBJ1-1 . TRBV11-2 TGTGCCAGCAGCCCCCTTTCGAACACTGAAGCTTTCTTT CASSPLSNTEAFF
TRBD1 TRBJ2-1 few TRBV5-6 TGTGCCAGCAGCTTGAGCCGGGACAGGGTCTCCGAGAATGAGCAGTTCTTC CASSLSRDRVSENEQFF
TRBD2 TRBJ2-4 . TRBV7-2 TGTGCCAGCAGCTTGCCGGGACTAGCGGGAGACGGGCCCAAAAACATTCAGTACTTC CASSLPGLAGDGPKNIQYF
. TRBJ1-2 . TRBV7-2 TGTGCCAGCAGCCCCCGTCGACAGCGTTCCTATGGCTACACCTTC CASSPRRQRSYGYTF
. TRBJ2-3 . TRBV7-8 TGTGCCAGCAGCTTAGAGGGGTTCACAGATACGCAGTATTTT CASSLEGFTDTQYF
. TRBJ1-2 . TRBV14 TGTGCCAGCAGCCGGGTCGGGTCTGGTAGAGCCTATGGCTACACCTTC CASSRVGSGRAYGYTF
. TRBJ2-1 . TRBV28 TGTGCCAGCAGTCGACGACAGGAGAACAATGAGCAGTTCTTC CASSRRQENNEQFF
. TRBJ1-1 . TRBV5-4 TGTGCCAGCAGCTTGGCCCAGGAGAACACTGAAGCTTTCTTT CASSLAQENTEAFF